This T cell receptor (beta chain) was obtained from a study of spatial heterogeneity in lung cancer. Overall study findings and caveats: Tracking of tumor mutation counts was seen in expanded intratumoral alpha and beta TCR counts.

TCRdb used MiXCR to reprocess the 5' RACE reads, holding one entry per CDR3 protein. Among some 15,000 distinct CDR3 sequences listed, about 7% were seen once. Comment on this clonotype: Antigen: not known.

Regarding time point: sample taken at primary tumor resection. The TCR originated in a male donor with early-stage non-small cell lung cancer. Specimen: lung tumor tissue, collected at surgery.

CDR3 sequence: CASNKPLAAAYEQYF. CDR3 sequence (DNA): TGTGCCAGCAACAAACCTCTAGCGGCGGCCTACGAGCAGTACTTC. This sequence joins TRBV28 and TRBJ2-7; 7 nucleotides align to TRBD2. The CDR3 runs to 15 residues. V shed 7 bases and J 2 bases; nucleotides not matched to a gene: 11. Germline values: CDR1 MDHEN, CDR2 SYDVKM.